This record concerns one TCR beta chain sequence. Its antigen is not identified. The data stem from a study of lymphopenia after photon versus proton radiotherapy. Regarding the study as a whole: After the lymphocyte nadir, photon-treated repertoires showed oligoclonal expansion, especially of CD8+ Temra cells.

This CDR3 contains 14 residues. V shed 3 bases and J 7 bases; nucleotides not matched to a gene: 5. The germline V gene has CDR1 MDHEN and CDR2 SYDVKM. Sequencing used immunoSEQ multiplex PCR; TCRdb keeps in-frame clones, though not all of them. The repertoire holds fewer than 45,000 clones, with 86% as singletons. The receptor was derived from a woman in her seventies with pancreatic cancer. Some clones in this sample may be carry-over from other donors' samples. The chain combines TRBV28 with TRBJ1-5; 8 nucleotides align to TRBD1. The source material was peripheral blood, sampled from a patient treated with proton-based radiotherapy. The CDR3 sequence is CASSFIQGGQPQHF. In DNA form, the CDR3 reads TGTGCCAGCAGTTTTATACAGGGGGGACAGCCCCAGCATTTT.